The rows below give T cell receptor beta chains drawn from one sample of a study of T cell responses to AZD1222 COVID-19 vaccine. Assay used: immunoSEQ multiplex PCR; TCRdb lists only in-frame clones, some missing. This table has 100,000 to 150,000 clones, roughly 91% appearing once. Sequenced here: peripheral blood, sampled on day 0 of AZD1222 vaccination. These TCRs come from an adult in good health. CDR3s include the opening cysteine and the closing phenylalanine or tryptophan. Each record gives: clone size, V gene, D gene, J gene, CDR3 DNA, CDR3 protein. A D gene is named only where the DNA matches it firmly. Rows give clone size only sometimes, using once, few, many, or a class for an expanded clone.

>once|TRBV19|NA|TRBJ2-1
TGTGCCAGTAGTAGGGCCTACAATGAGCAGTTCTTC
CASSRAYNEQFF
>once|TRBV4-1|NA|TRBJ1-2
TGCGCCAGCAGCCAAGAGGGGGCGGGGAGGGGACGTGGCTACACCTTC
CASSQEGAGRGRGYTF
>NA|TRBV27|NA|TRBJ1-3
TGTGCCAGCAGCCGCGACAGATTCGGAAACACCATATATTTT
CASSRDRFGNTIYF
>NA|TRBV27|TRBD1|TRBJ2-2
TGTGCCAGCAGTTCCAGATCGACGGGACAGGGTATCAGGGTGTTGAACACCGGGGAGCTGTTTTTT
CASSSRSTGQGIRVLNTGELFF
>NA|TRBV6-5|NA|TRBJ1-2
TGTGCCAGCAGTTACTCAGGGCAATCTGGCTACACCTTC
CASSYSGQSGYTF
>NA|TRBV6-2/TRBV6-3|NA|TRBJ1-6
TGTGCCAGCAGTTACCGGCAGGGCGATAATTCACCCCTCCACTTT
CASSYRQGDNSPLHF
>once|TRBV27|NA|TRBJ1-5
TGTGCCAGCAGTTTACAAGGAGATAGCAATCAGCCCCAGCATTTT
CASSLQGDSNQPQHF
>few|TRBV6-5|NA|TRBJ2-1
TGTGCCAGCAGTTATGTTGGCGGATACTCCTACAATGAGCAGTTCTTC
CASSYVGGYSYNEQFF
>few|TRBV4-3|NA|TRBJ1-6
TGCGCCAGCAGCCTTCACAGGGATTCACCCCTCCACTTT
CASSLHRDSPLHF
>NA|TRBV6-4|TRBD2|TRBJ2-7
TGTGCCAGCAGTGAGCTAGCGGGGCCCTACGAGCAGTACTTC
CASSELAGPYEQYF
>NA|TRBV5-6|TRBD2|TRBJ2-7
TGTGCCACCGCTCGGACTCGGGGAGGGGCCTACGAGCAGTACTTC
CATARTRGGAYEQYF
>NA|TRBV5-6|TRBD2|TRBJ2-1
TGTGCCAGCAGGGACACGGGGGGTAGCTCCTACAATGAGCAGTTCTTC
CASRDTGGSSYNEQFF
>NA|TRBV6-5|TRBD1|TRBJ1-1
TGTGCCAGCACCATACAGGGGGGCACTGAAGCTTTCTTT
CASTIQGGTEAFF
>few|TRBV30|NA|TRBJ2-1
TGTGCCTGGAGTGTATCCGGGGGTGGGCAGTTCTTC
CAWSVSGGGQFF
>NA|TRBV29-1|NA|TRBJ2-3
TGCAGCGGAGGTACTTTCACAGATACGCAGTATTTT
CSGGTFTDTQYF
>NA|TRBV11-2|NA|TRBJ2-2
TGTGCCAGCAGCTGGGACGTTAACACCGGGGAGCTGTTTTTT
CASSWDVNTGELFF
>NA|TRBV14|NA|TRBJ2-7
TGTGCCAGCAGCCAAGCCTACGGGGGGCACGAGCAGTACTTC
CASSQAYGGHEQYF
>NA|TRBV29-1|NA|TRBJ2-6
TGCAGCGCCTTGCTTGGGGCCAACGTCCTGACTTTC
CSALLGANVLTF
>NA|TRBV7-6|NA|TRBJ2-2
TGTGCCAGCAGCTTAACTCCACCGGACCACTACTCGAACACCGGGGAGCTGTTTTTT
CASSLTPPDHYSNTGELFF
>NA|TRBV19|TRBD1|TRBJ1-5
TGTGCCAGTAGTATGAGGACAGGGGGAAAGCCCAGTCAGCCCCAGCATTTT
CASSMRTGGKPSQPQHF
>once|TRBV12-5|NA|TRBJ2-7
TGTGCTAGTGGTTTGCCCGAGCACGAGCAGTACTTC
CASGLPEHEQYF
>NA|TRBV6-8|TRBD1|TRBJ1-3
TGTGCCAGCAGTTACCTGACAGGGTCTGGAAACACCATATATTTT
CASSYLTGSGNTIYF
>few|TRBV7-8|TRBD2|TRBJ2-1
TGTGCCAGCAGCTCGGGACTAGCGGGAGAAGGCACCTACAATGAGCAGTTCTTC
CASSSGLAGEGTYNEQFF
>NA|TRBV7-9|NA|TRBJ2-2
TGTGCCAGCAGCTTGTACACCGGGGAGCTGTTTTTT
CASSLYTGELFF
>NA|TRBV5-6|NA|TRBJ2-5
TGTGCCAGCAGCTTGGTGGCCCCGGCAGAGACCCAGTACTTC
CASSLVAPAETQYF
>NA|TRBV27|TRBD1|TRBJ2-2
TGTGCCAGCAGTTCCGGGACAGTCCCCGGGGAGCTGTTTTTT
CASSSGTVPGELFF
>once|TRBV3-1/TRBV3-2|NA|TRBJ1-2
TGTGCCAGCAGCGGAGGGACCGCCGCTAACTATGGCTACACCTTC
CASSGGTAANYGYTF
>NA|TRBV2|TRBD1|TRBJ1-2
TGTGCCAGCATAAGGGACAGGGTTAACTATGGCTACACCTTC
CASIRDRVNYGYTF
>NA|TRBV3-1/TRBV3-2|NA|TRBJ1-2
TGTGCCAGCAGCCAAGAGGTGGCGAGCGGCTACACCTTC
CASSQEVASGYTF
>NA|TRBV5-4|NA|TRBJ2-3
TGTGCCAGCAGCTGGCCGGAAGAATTCGATACGCAGTATTTT
CASSWPEEFDTQYF
>once|TRBV19|NA|TRBJ1-2
TGTGCCAGTAGTACCTCGGGTCGGCTCTATGGCTACACCTTC
CASSTSGRLYGYTF
>NA|TRBV19|NA|TRBJ2-1
TGTGCCACCAGGGGAAGGGAGAGACTCCATCTGTCCGATGAGCAGTTCTTC
CATRGRERLHLSDEQFF
>NA|TRBV7-9|TRBD2|TRBJ2-1
TGTGCCAGCAGCCCTAGCGGGGTATACAATGAGCAGTTCTTC
CASSPSGVYNEQFF
>NA|TRBV18|NA|TRBJ2-1
TGTGCCAGCTCAGCGAGGGATGAGCAGTTCTTC
CASSARDEQFF
>NA|TRBV6-5|TRBD2|TRBJ2-1
TGTGCCAGCACGGCGACTAGCGTGAGCAATGAGCAGTTCTTC
CASTATSVSNEQFF
>NA|TRBV19|TRBD2|TRBJ2-3
TGTGCCAGTAGACCTAGCGGGAGTACAGATACGCAGTATTTT
CASRPSGSTDTQYF
>NA|TRBV6-1|TRBD1|TRBJ1-6
TGTGCCAGCAGTGAGGGACAGGGTGTGTCACCCCTCCACTTT
CASSEGQGVSPLHF
>NA|TRBV4-1|TRBD1|TRBJ1-6
TGCGCCAGCAGCCAAGGACAGGGGGTCGGACCCCTCCACTTT
CASSQGQGVGPLHF
>NA|TRBV2|NA|TRBJ1-1
TGTGCCAGCAGTATCCGGGACAATCGGTTTGCTTTCTTT
CASSIRDNRFAFF
>NA|TRBV2|NA|TRBJ1-5
TGTGCCAGCAGTGTACCACCGGGAGGCGACCTCAATCAGCCCCAGCATTTT
CASSVPPGGDLNQPQHF
>NA|TRBV2|TRBD1|TRBJ1-6
TGTGCCAGCAGTGATTCGTGGCAGGGGGGCTCACCCCTCCACTTT
CASSDSWQGGSPLHF
>NA|TRBV29-1|NA|TRBJ1-3
TGCAGCGTTGGGACAGCCTCTGGAAACACCATATATTTT
CSVGTASGNTIYF
>few|TRBV12-3/TRBV12-4|NA|TRBJ1-2
TGTGCCACCTCAATGGGCTATGGCTACACCTTC
CATSMGYGYTF
>NA|TRBV4-2|NA|TRBJ2-1
TGTGCCAGCAGCCAAGTTGGGCAGGTTAGCGGTAGCTCCTACAATGAGCAGTTCTTC
CASSQVGQVSGSSYNEQFF
>NA|TRBV2|NA|TRBJ2-1
TGTGCCAGCCACAGCTACAATGAGCAGTTCTTC
CASHSYNEQFF
>few|TRBV15|NA|TRBJ2-4
TGTGCCACCAGCAGAGAACTCGGAGATTCGGCCAAAAACATTCAGTACTTC
CATSRELGDSAKNIQYF
>NA|TRBV30|TRBD2|TRBJ2-1
TGTGCCTGGAGTGTAGGACTAGCGGGGTACAATGAGCAGTTCTTC
CAWSVGLAGYNEQFF
>NA|TRBV6-5|NA|TRBJ1-1
TGTGCCAGCAGTTCGAGGACAGTCCCGAACACTGAAGCTTTCTTT
CASSSRTVPNTEAFF
>NA|TRBV18|TRBD1|TRBJ1-3
TGTGCCAGCTCACCGGGACAGCGGGCCTCTGGAAACACCATATATTTT
CASSPGQRASGNTIYF
>NA|TRBV19|NA|TRBJ1-1
TGTGCCAGTAGTTACCGGGAGAACTCCCCTGAAGCTTTCTTT
CASSYRENSPEAFF
>NA|TRBV5-4|TRBD1|TRBJ2-3
TGTGCCAGCAGCCCACAGGACAGGGGGCCGGAGGGGACGCAGTATTTT
CASSPQDRGPEGTQYF
>NA|TRBV6-5|NA|TRBJ1-5
TGTGCCAGCAGTCCCGCAGGGAAGAGTCAGCCCCAGCATTTT
CASSPAGKSQPQHF
>NA|TRBV2|NA|TRBJ2-4
TGTGCCAGCAGAGGACCCGAAGGAGGCAAAAACATTCAGTACTTC
CASRGPEGGKNIQYF